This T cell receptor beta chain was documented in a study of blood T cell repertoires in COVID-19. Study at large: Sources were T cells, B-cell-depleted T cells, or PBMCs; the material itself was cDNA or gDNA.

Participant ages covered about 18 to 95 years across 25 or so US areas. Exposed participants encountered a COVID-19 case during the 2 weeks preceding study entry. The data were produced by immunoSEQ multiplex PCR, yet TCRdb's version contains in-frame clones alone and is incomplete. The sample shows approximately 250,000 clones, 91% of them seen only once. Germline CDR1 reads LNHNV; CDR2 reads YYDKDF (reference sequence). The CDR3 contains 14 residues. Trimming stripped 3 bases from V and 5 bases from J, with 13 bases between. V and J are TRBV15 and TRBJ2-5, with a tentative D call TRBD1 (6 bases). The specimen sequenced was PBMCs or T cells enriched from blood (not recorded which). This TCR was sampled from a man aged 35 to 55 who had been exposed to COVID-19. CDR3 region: CATSRVIQGETQYF. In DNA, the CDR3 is TGTGCCACCAGCAGGGTCATTCAGGGGGAGACCCAGTACTTC.